This entry features one TCR beta chain sequence. The cohort comprised adults aged 18 to 89 years residing in about two dozen US areas. Researchers sorted participants into cohorts using their self-reported clinical history. The data stem from a study of blood T cell repertoires in COVID-19. Across the study: Whether acute or convalescent, the COVID-19 samples came from the United States, Italy and Spain.

Libraries were prepared by immunoSEQ multiplex PCR; TCRdb keeps only in-frame clonotypes and omits some of them. The table has some 270,000 clones, around 90% seen once. The receptor was isolated from a man aged 35 to 55 who had been exposed to COVID-19. Sequenced: PBMCs or T cells enriched from blood (not recorded which).

The CDR3 here is CASSHPQAISLHKNTEAFF. The CDR3 coding sequence is TGTGCCAGCAGCCACCCACAGGCCATCTCACTACACAAAAACACTGAAGCTTTCTTT. The rearrangement uses TRBV7-3 and TRBJ1-1; D might be TRBD1 (5 bases). The CDR3 sequence is 19 residues long. The germline V gene has CDR1 SGHTA and CDR2 FQGTGA. V dropped 5 bases and J dropped 2 bases, with 27 bases sitting between them.